The T cell receptor (beta chain) under discussion was sequenced for a study of control samples from healthy donors and cancer patients. Sequencing used immunoSEQ multiplex PCR; TCRdb keeps in-frame clones, though not all of them. The sample includes some 89,000 clones, 70% to 90% of them seen just once. This CDR3 comprises 15 residues. Germline V gene data show CDR1 as LNHDA and CDR2 as SQIVND (reference sequence). V shed 9 bases and J 0 bases; nucleotides not matched to a gene: 10. This clone was detected once. The chain carries TRBV19 and TRBJ1-1; TRBD1 agrees at 7 bases. Sequenced sample: blood. This TCR was sampled from a woman in her forties in good health. In nucleotides, the CDR3 is TGTGCCAGCCCGCCCAGGGGGGCCGTGAACACTGAAGCTTTCTTT. Its protein is CASPPRGAVNTEAFF.